The 16 T cell receptor beta chains presented below share a single source sample, sequenced in a study of T cell clones after liver transplantation. Using immunoSEQ multiplex PCR, the repertoire was profiled, and TCRdb retains in-frame clones only, with some absent. The table lists more than 95,000 clones, 90% of them singletons, with 0.83% in the top ten. The sequences come from CD4+ T cells from blood, collected 12 months after liver transplant. The receptors derive from a human patient who received a liver transplant. Some T cells may arise from the graft donor.

The J gene is TRBJ2-5, the V gene TRBV11-2; no definite D call. Trimming cost V 6 bases and J 7 bases, with 9 bases left between them. The CDR3 covers 11 residues. Germline V gene lookup returns CDR1 SGHAT and CDR2 FQNNGV. The CDR3, as DNA: TGTGCCAGCAGAATTACCTCGACCCAGTACTTC. Its translation is CASRITSTQYF.

The chain combines TRBV6-1 with TRBJ2-2; 8 bases fit TRBD2. The CDR3 sequence is 15 residues long. The germline V gene has CDR1 MNHNS and CDR2 SASEGT. V shed 5 bases, J shed 8 bases, and the junction held 10 bases outside the gene matches. The CDR3 protein is CASSPPGLDPGELFF. CDR3 nucleotide sequence: TGTGCCAGCAGTCCGCCGGGACTAGACCCAGGGGAGCTGTTTTTT.

Only a few counts were recorded for this clone. The gene calls are TRBV5-5 and TRBJ1-5; TRBD1 agrees at 7 bases. The CDR3 contains 14 residues. The V gene end was trimmed by 3 bases and the J gene end by 3 bases; junction bases not matched to a gene: 3. CDR1 is SGHKS, CDR2 YYEKEE, per germline (reference sequence). The CDR3 here is CASSSTGPNQPQHF. The CDR3, as DNA: TGTGCCAGCAGCTCGACAGGGCCCAATCAGCCCCAGCATTTT.

V usage is TRBV15 and J usage is TRBJ2-3; D is unresolved. CDR1 is LNHNV, CDR2 YYDKDF, per germline (reference sequence). V was trimmed by 1 base and J by 6 bases, leaving 5 bases between them. The CDR3 has 12 residues. The CDR3 loop reads CATSRGGDTQYF. As DNA, the CDR3 is TGTGCCACCAGCAGAGGTGGGGATACGCAGTATTTT.

The chain carries TRBV5-5 and TRBJ2-7; 7 bases are a match to TRBD1. V lost 0 bases, J lost 2 bases, and 5 bases stayed unmatched. This CDR3 is built from 15 residues. Germline V lookup: CDR1 SGHKS, CDR2 YYEKEE (reference sequence). CDR3 region: CASSLGPGQTYEQYF. The DNA for the CDR3 is TGTGCCAGCAGCTTGGGTCCGGGACAGACCTACGAGCAGTACTTC.

The V and J genes are TRBV4-1 and TRBJ2-3; weak D call: TRBD1 (5 bases). CDR3 length: 14 residues. Deletions cut 1 base from V and 2 bases from J, with 7 bases between. CDR1 MGHRA and CDR2 YSYEKL come from the germline V gene. The CDR3 loop reads CASSQGGFTDTQYF. CDR3 DNA sequence: TGCGCCAGCAGCCAAGGGGGCTTCACAGATACGCAGTATTTT.

As concerns this clone: Other DNA sequences from this sample encode an identical CDR3 as well. CDR3 bases: TGTGCCAGCTCACCAGACACTGAAGCTTTCTTT. It is translated as CASSPDTEAFF. The V and J genes are TRBV18 and TRBJ1-1; D remains ambiguous. Trimming removed 2 bases from V and 3 bases from J, with 1 base in between. There are 11 residues in the CDR3. CDR1 KGHSH and CDR2 LQKENI come from the germline V gene.

The V and J genes are TRBV7-9 and TRBJ1-2; D gene ambiguous. This CDR3 is built from 12 residues. V was trimmed by 3 bases and J by 5 bases, leaving 7 bases between them. Germline CDR1 is SEHNR and CDR2 is FQNEAQ (reference sequence). The CDR3 protein is CASSFRKYGYTF. Written as DNA, the CDR3 is TGTGCCAGCAGCTTTCGAAAATATGGCTACACCTTC.

This chain joins TRBV7-2 and TRBJ1-5; D is uncertain. The CDR3 extends over 15 amino acids. V shed 1 base and J shed 1 base, with 8 bases lying between them. Germline loops: CDR1 SGHTA, CDR2 FQGNSA. CDR3: CASSLEIGSNQPQHF. The DNA of the CDR3 is TGTGCCAGCAGCTTAGAAATCGGAAGCAATCAGCCCCAGCATTTT.

The rearrangement links TRBV28 to TRBJ2-2, with TRBD1 as a possible D gene (6 bases). Trimming took off 7 bases at V and 4 bases at J, with 10 bases between the two ends. Germline assignment: CDR1 MDHEN and CDR2 SYDVKM. This CDR3 has 13 residues. The CDR3 DNA sequence: TGTGCCAGCATCGCACAGGGCACCGGGGAGCTGTTTTTT. Translated, it gives CASIAQGTGELFF.

The V and J genes are TRBV7-3 and TRBJ2-1; 9 nucleotides line up with TRBD2. The length of the CDR3 is 17 residues. Losses at the gene ends were 4 bases for V and 9 bases for J; bases not matched to a gene: 16. CDR1 SGHTA and CDR2 FQGTGA come from the germline V gene. The CDR3 DNA follows: TGTGCCAGCAGCTCCGCGGGAGTAGCGGGAGTAGTTACTGAGCAGTTCTTC. This sequence encodes CASSSAGVAGVVTEQFF.

This clone showed up just once. The chain employs TRBV5-1 and TRBJ1-2; D unresolved. Trimming removed 7 bases at V and 7 bases at J, with 11 bases between. The CDR3 extends over 11 amino acids. Germline values: CDR1 SGHRS, CDR2 YFSETQ. CDR3 sequence reads: CASRIEGGYTF. The CDR3 DNA sequence: TGCGCCAGCCGCATCGAAGGTGGCTACACCTTC.

This clone was counted between two and nine times. This chain links TRBV6-5 with TRBJ1-1; TRBD1 is a possible D gene (6 bases). CDR3 size: 15 residues. V was cut by 7 bases and J by 4 bases, with 19 bases left in between. Germline V CDR1 and CDR2: MNHEY, SVGAGI. The DNA for the CDR3 is TGTGCCAGCACCAACTCGGGGGGCAAAAGCACTGAAGCTTTCTTT. Translation gives CASTNSGGKSTEAFF.

The V and J genes are TRBV10-1 and TRBJ2-7; no definite D call. Germline CDR1 and CDR2: WNHNN and SYGVQD (reference sequence). CDR3 size: 14 residues. V lost 0 bases and J 5 bases, leaving 11 bases between the germline ends. The CDR3 here is CASSESAREHEQYF. The CDR3 DNA reads TGCGCCAGCAGTGAGTCTGCAAGGGAACACGAGCAGTACTTC.

This chain links TRBV25-1 with TRBJ2-3; 7 bases fit TRBD2. The CDR3 covers 15 residues. Germline-derived CDR1 and CDR2 are MGHDK and SYGVNS. V shed 3 bases, J shed 6 bases, and the junction held 9 bases outside the gene matches. The CDR3 sequence is CASSDAGANLDTQYF. For the CDR3, the DNA is TGTGCCAGCAGTGACGCGGGAGCGAATTTGGATACGCAGTATTTT.

The chain links TRBV11-2 to TRBJ1-3, with D unclear. This CDR3 has 15 amino acids. Germline CDR1 SGHAT, CDR2 FQNNGV. The germline V and J ends were trimmed by 1 base and 0 bases, with 7 bases remaining between them. CDR3 loop: CASSLGPSSGNTIYF. CDR3 coding DNA: TGTGCCAGCAGCTTAGGACCAAGCTCTGGAAACACCATATATTTT.